This T cell receptor (beta chain) was observed in a study of early T cells in non-severe SARS-CoV-2 infection. Germline-derived CDR1 and CDR2 are MGHRA and YSYEKL. The V end lost 4 bases, the J end lost 0 bases, and 6 bases lay between the germline ends. This CDR3 region has 13 residues. From the 5' RACE reads, TCRdb called clonotypes with MiXCR, one entry per CDR3 protein. The profile shows roughly 61,000 distinct CDR3 sequences, 10% to 12% of them singletons. The receptor was derived from an adult who was a healthcare worker with PCR-confirmed SARS-CoV-2 infection or an uninfected control (not recorded which). Sequencing input: whole blood. The chain links TRBV4-1 to TRBJ1-1, with a tentative D call TRBD1 (5 bases). CDR3 residues: CASSLQVNTEAFF. The CDR3 bases are TGCGCCAGCAGCCTACAGGTGAACACTGAAGCTTTCTTT.